This paragraph reports one T cell receptor beta chain. Its cognate antigen is unknown. This CDR3 has 12 amino acids. The germline gives CDR1 SEHNR, CDR2 FQNEAQ (reference sequence). V dropped 5 bases and J dropped 15 bases, with 14 bases sitting between them. This record belongs to a study of post-analysis software for immune sequencing data. Broader study findings: For normalized Chao1 diversity, multiple sclerosis patients scored significantly lower than controls did. Included in a set of several TRBV segments more frequent in patients than controls were TRBV5-6, TRBV5-1 and TRBV20-1. The authors found that F measure strongly co-clustered same-batch samples.

Unique-molecular-identifier-tagged TCR beta cDNA libraries were used. Starting from around 1 to 10 million T cells, the study yielded hundreds of thousands of cDNA molecules. TCRdb re-called the PCR reads through MiXCR, storing one row per CDR3 protein. Among roughly 730,000 distinct CDR3 sequences listed, 25% to 30% were seen once. The genes are TRBV7-9 and TRBJ1-6; D possibly corresponds to TRBD1 (6 bases). Sequencing used blood. The receptor was derived from a girl aged 5 to 17 with multiple sclerosis. CDR3 coding DNA: TGTGCCAGCAGCGCGAGGGGGGACGTCCTCCACTTT. Its protein is CASSARGDVLHF.